The 21 T cell receptor beta chains below all came from one sample that was sequenced in a study of T cells in Graves' hyperthyroidism and ophthalmopathy. There were TCR beta CDR3 regions amplified from RNA transcripts. The HTBI primer set drove a first-round RT-PCR of the TCR CDR3. Each CDR3 protein gets one entry after TCRdb re-called the multiplex PCR reads with MiXCR. The sample has about 560,000 distinct CDR3 sequences, over 15% seen once. The sample comprised blood. The receptors stem from a woman younger than 30 with Graves' hyperthyroidism.

This clonotype showed up just a few times. This CDR3 reads CASRPPGRYSEQFF. CDR3 in DNA: TGTGCCAGCAGACCCCCTGGACGCTATAGTGAGCAGTTCTTC. The chain is built from TRBV5-4 and TRBJ2-1; D uncertain. Trimming removed 5 bases from V and 9 bases from J, with 18 bases in between. CDR3 length equals 14 residues. Germline CDR1 and CDR2: SGHNT and YYREEE (reference sequence).

This clonotype was seen only a few times. The genes are TRBV12-5 and TRBJ1-6, with a weak D call TRBD1 (5 bases). CDR1 LGHNT and CDR2 FRNRAP come from the germline V gene. CDR3 length: 17 amino acids. V gave up 0 bases and J gave up 5 bases, with 14 bases separating them. The CDR3 sequence: CASGLVRWGAHNSPLHF. CDR3 DNA sequence: TGTGCTAGTGGTTTGGTACGGTGGGGCGCCCATAATTCACCCCTCCACTTT. The full variable domain, in which reference TRBV12-5 and TRBJ1-6 provide the parts outside the CDR3, is DARVTQTPRHKVTEMGQEVTMRCQPILGHNTVFWYRQTMMQGLELLAYFRNRAPLDDSGMPKDRFSAEMPDATLATLKIQPSEPRDSAVYFCASGLVRWGAHNSPLHFGNGTRLTVT.

The chain has TRBV7-8 and TRBJ1-6; 8 positions match TRBD1. The CDR3 totals 16 residues. V shed 5 bases and J 7 bases; nucleotides not matched to a gene: 10. Per the germline V gene, CDR1 is SGHVS and CDR2 is FQNEAQ. The CDR3 DNA is TGTGCCAGCAGCCCCCGACAGGGGTTGAGAAATTCACCCCTCCACTTT. Protein product: CASSPRQGLRNSPLHF.

This clonotype was found a few times. The V call is TRBV12-3 or TRBV12-4, the J call TRBJ1-2; 12 bases map to TRBD1. V shed 9 bases and J 6 bases; nucleotides not matched to a gene: 5. The CDR3 is 13 amino acids. This chain's CDR3 is CASFGTGGDGYTF. The CDR3 DNA follows: TGTGCCAGTTTCGGGACAGGGGGCGATGGCTACACCTTC.

The V call is TRBV12-3 or TRBV12-4, the J call TRBJ2-3, with no clear D. The CDR3 spans 14 residues. V was clipped by 2 bases and J by 4 bases, with 10 bases between them. CDR3 nucleotides: TGTGCCAGCAGTTTATCGGGTTGGGCAGATACGCAGTATTTT. Amino acids: CASSLSGWADTQYF.

This clonotype was detected many times. The V call is TRBV11-3, the J call TRBJ2-3; 8 bases map to TRBD2. The junction had 14 bases not matched to a gene; V was cut back by 6 bases and J by 6 bases. Germline V gives CDR1 SGHNT, CDR2 YENEEA. This CDR3 has 16 amino acids. Here the CDR3 reads CASSPPGLVGSDTQYF. For the CDR3, the DNA is TGTGCCAGCAGTCCACCGGGACTAGTAGGGTCGGATACGCAGTATTTT.

The chain uses TRBV5-4 and TRBJ2-7; TRBD2 matches 14 bases. The CDR3 sequence is 15 residues long. CDR1 is SGHNT, CDR2 YYREEE, per germline (reference sequence). The trim removed 4 bases at V and 6 bases at J, leaving 6 bases unmatched. CDR3 sequence (DNA): TGTGCCAGCAGCCAGGGACTAGCGGGAGAAGGCGAGCAGTACTTC. Its protein is CASSQGLAGEGEQYF. Based on the CDR3 plus reference TRBV5-4 and TRBJ2-7, the full variable domain is ETGVTQSPTHLIKTRGQQVTLRCSSQSGHNTVSWYQQALGQGPQFIFQYYREEENGRGNFPPRFSGLQFPNYSSELNVNALELDDSALYLCASSQGLAGEGEQYFGPGTRLTVT.

This clonotype occurred many times. The V and J genes are TRBV12-3 or TRBV12-4 and TRBJ2-3; the D gene could be TRBD1 or TRBD2 (5 bases each). V was cut by 8 bases and J by 2 bases, with 11 bases left in between. The length of the CDR3 is 13 residues. CDR3 region: CASGGSSTDTQYF. The CDR3 DNA reads TGTGCCAGCGGGGGTAGCTCCACAGATACGCAGTATTTT.

This clonotype was counted only a few times. This chain connects TRBV11-2 to TRBJ2-3; D gene uncertain. Germline lookup yields CDR1 SGHAT and CDR2 FQNNGV. The CDR3 totals 14 residues. V was clipped by 7 bases and J by 2 bases, with 13 bases between them. CDR3 sequence reads: CASTHGPFTDTQYF. The CDR3 DNA follows: TGTGCCAGCACCCATGGACCCTTCACAGATACGCAGTATTTT.

Ten or more counts support this clonotype. The chain uses TRBV2 and TRBJ1-5; weak D call: TRBD1 (5 bases). V gave up 6 bases and J gave up 4 bases, with 13 bases separating them. Germline V gene data show CDR1 as SNHLY and CDR2 as FYNNEI. The CDR3 extends over 14 amino acids. The CDR3 nucleotides read TGTGCCAGCAGGCTGGGACCGATGAATCAGCCCCAGCATTTT. As protein: CASRLGPMNQPQHF.

The chain has TRBV5-8 and TRBJ2-1; D may be TRBD2 (7 bases). This CDR3 has 15 amino acids. Looked up from germline, CDR1 is SGHTS and CDR2 is YDEGEE. V was clipped by 0 bases and J by 9 bases, with 16 bases between them. CDR3 in DNA: TGTGCCAGCAGCTTGGGGAGTTCGGGGGGCTTTGAGCAGTTCTTC. Its protein product is CASSLGSSGGFEQFF.

This clonotype was seen repeatedly, ten times or more. This chain connects TRBV28 to TRBJ2-5; D is perhaps TRBD2 (5 bases). Trimming removed 4 bases at V and 2 bases at J, with 5 bases between. The CDR3 is made up of 12 amino acids. Germline V gene data show CDR1 as MDHEN and CDR2 as SYDVKM. CDR3 nucleotides: TGTGCCAGCAGTTGGGAGCAAGAGACCCAGTACTTC. Protein sequence: CASSWEQETQYF.

The chain is built from TRBV6-1 and TRBJ1-4; possibly TRBD1 for D (5 bases). Between the trimmed V and J ends, which lost 6 bases and 3 bases, there was a span of 14 bases. The CDR3 is made up of 15 amino acids. Germline V CDR1 and CDR2: MNHNS, SASEGT. This CDR3 reads CASSQTSGANEKLFF. DNA for the CDR3: TGTGCCAGCAGCCAAACCTCGGGGGCTAATGAAAAACTGTTTTTT.

This clonotype showed up just a few times. The chain joins TRBV6-1 to TRBJ2-5, with TRBD1 matching over 8 bases. V lost 8 bases, J lost 1 base, and 9 bases stayed unmatched. Germline CDR1 and CDR2: MNHNS and SASEGT. The CDR3 runs to 15 residues. DNA of the CDR3: TGTGCCAGCTGTCGGACAGGGAGTAGCCAAGAGACCCAGTACTTC. Translating it yields CASCRTGSSQETQYF.

This clonotype was observed at least ten times. The chain has TRBV7-9 and TRBJ2-5; D not certain. This CDR3 spans 14 amino acids. CDR1 and CDR2 from the germline V gene are SEHNR and FQNEAQ (reference sequence). Trimming took off 0 bases at V and 5 bases at J, with 10 bases between the two ends. The CDR3 bases are TGTGCCAGCAGCTTAGCGGTCTTTATGGAGACCCAGTACTTC. As protein: CASSLAVFMETQYF. Full variable domain (outside the CDR3, taken from reference TRBV7-9 and TRBJ2-5): DTGVSQNPRHKITKRGQNVTFRCDPISEHNRLYWYRQTLGQGPEFLTYFQNEAQLEKSRLLSDRFSAERPKGSFSTLEIQRTEQGDSAMYLCASSLAVFMETQYFGPGTRLLVL.

This clonotype appeared many times. The rearrangement uses TRBV10-3 and TRBJ1-4; unclear D gene. The V gene lost 2 bases and the J gene lost 3 bases, with 16 bases spanning the gap. This CDR3 comprises 17 residues. Germline V gives CDR1 ENHRY, CDR2 SYGVKD. CDR3 nucleotides: TGTGCCATCAGTGAGAGTCGGCCCTCTCCCTCTAATGAAAAACTGTTTTTT. This encodes CAISESRPSPSNEKLFF.

This clonotype has at least ten counts. The chain recombines TRBV2 with TRBJ1-5, with D possibly being TRBD1 (5 bases). Germline V lookup: CDR1 SNHLY, CDR2 FYNNEI. Trimming stripped 9 bases from V and 3 bases from J, with 12 bases between. CDR3 length: 13 amino acids. CDR3 loop: CASSQEFNQPQHF. CDR3 nucleotides: TGTGCCAGTTCACAGGAGTTCAATCAGCCCCAGCATTTT.

This clonotype was detected many times. This sequence joins TRBV29-1 and TRBJ2-5, with 8 bases that match TRBD1. Germline CDR1 and CDR2: SQVTM and ANQGSEA. The CDR3 is made up of 12 amino acids. V gave up 3 bases and J gave up 3 bases; unmatched junction bases: 0. The CDR3 loop reads CSVEDREETQYF. The CDR3 nucleotides read TGCAGCGTTGAGGACAGGGAAGAGACCCAGTACTTC.

Only a few counts were recorded for this clonotype. V usage is TRBV20-1 and J usage is TRBJ1-5; D is uncertain. The CDR3 spans 15 residues. The germline V gene has CDR1 DFQATT and CDR2 SNEGSKA (reference sequence). Trimming left V 1 base short and J 4 bases short, with 14 bases between. DNA of the CDR3: TGCAGTGCTAGAGCTTATCGGGTAGAAAATCAGCCCCAGCATTTT. As protein: CSARAYRVENQPQHF.

This clonotype was counted ten times or more. The chain links TRBV2 to TRBJ2-3; 8 bases fit TRBD1. The CDR3 covers 14 residues. Germline loops: CDR1 SNHLY, CDR2 FYNNEI. Trimming removed 7 bases from V and 1 base from J; junction bases left unmatched: 4. CDR3 sequence reads: CASKPGQGTDTQYF. The CDR3 nucleotides are TGTGCCAGCAAACCGGGACAGGGCACAGATACGCAGTATTTT.

V and J are TRBV12-3 or TRBV12-4 and TRBJ2-1; perhaps TRBD1 as D (6 bases). The CDR3 sequence is 15 residues long. V was cut by 5 bases and J by 4 bases, with 15 bases left in between. The CDR3 DNA follows: TGTGCCAGCAGTCGTACCAGGACAGTTTACAATGAGCAGTTCTTC. It yields the protein CASSRTRTVYNEQFF.